This T cell receptor (beta chain) was recorded in a study of T cell responses to AZD1222 COVID-19 vaccine. General study results and limits: Recipients of AZD1222 seropositive at baseline numbered only 6 or 7. Possibly, clonal diversity was underestimated; donors were largely white British and included more females.

A note on this clone: Its antigen remains unidentified.

TCRdb keeps only in-frame clones here, not all; method: immunoSEQ multiplex PCR. The sample lists 120,000 or so clones, over 75% occurring once. The ends were cut back, 5 bases at V and 0 bases at J, with 9 bases in the middle. Germline loops: CDR1 GTSNPN, CDR2 SVGIG (reference sequence). The CDR3 has 13 residues. The sequence was obtained from an adult in good health. The sample consisted of peripheral blood, taken on day 0 of AZD1222 vaccination. The chain links TRBV30 to TRBJ2-3, with D tentatively TRBD1 (6 bases). The CDR3 here is CAWGGWSTDTQYF. The CDR3 region has the DNA TGTGCCTGGGGGGGCTGGAGCACAGATACGCAGTATTTT.